This T cell receptor (beta chain) was sequenced for a study of T cells after yellow fever vaccination. Germline CDR1 reads SGHTA; CDR2 reads FQGNSA. The CDR3 covers 12 residues. V gave up 0 bases and J gave up 9 bases, with 8 bases separating them. MiXCR was run by TCRdb on the 5' RACE reads, yielding one entry per CDR3 protein. The table lists some 160,000 distinct CDR3 sequences, about 7% of them singletons. This clonotype was seen at least ten times. This specimen was CD4+ T cells sorted from PBMCs, taken about 5 days after the first yellow fever vaccination. The receptor's source is a man younger than 35 who received the YFV17D yellow fever vaccine. This chain connects TRBV7-2 to TRBJ2-5; D remains ambiguous. The CDR3 sequence: CASSLATPPQYF. The CDR3 bases are TGTGCCAGCAGCTTAGCGACACCGCCCCAGTACTTC.